This T cell receptor (beta chain) came from a study of cytotoxic CD8 clonotypes in ibrutinib-treated CLL. The wider study: After median about 5.5 years, roughly 15 stayed in remission, about twelve progressed; responses around 24 partial, 2 complete. Specimens for response were gathered following a median roughly twelve months of therapy, spanning 6 to 36.

V shed 5 bases, J shed 5 bases, and the junction held 3 bases outside the gene matches. Germline CDR1 is MNHEY and CDR2 is SMNVEV (reference sequence). The CDR3 length is 13 residues. Findings and caveats of the study: Public clonotypes, an uncommon group, contracted or remained stable on treatment.

Clones were read by immunoSEQ multiplex PCR, and TCRdb kept only the in-frame ones, dropping some. This sample has approximately 150,000 clones, with about 80% found just once. Of note for this clone: The target antigen is unknown.

This sequence joins TRBV27 and TRBJ2-5, with 9 bases matching TRBD1. This sequence was found in a human donor with chronic lymphocytic leukemia. Sequenced material: PBMCs, taken after 24 months of ibrutinib treatment. The CDR3 loop reads CASSRTGVETQYF. CDR3 sequence (DNA): TGTGCCAGCAGTAGGACAGGGGTGGAGACCCAGTACTTC.